The entry below describes one TCR beta chain. The antigen is undetermined. This record comes from a study of response to subunit inactivated influenza vaccine. Findings and caveats of the study: With each seasonal influenza vaccination, the authors suggested, few new T cells are recruited.

TCRdb independently ran MiXCR on the RT-PCR reads; one entry per CDR3 protein. The table records about 650,000 distinct CDR3 sequences, less than 15% of them present only once. The CDR3 runs 16 residues. Germline V gives CDR1 SGHTA, CDR2 FQGNSA. V was trimmed by 3 bases and J by 0 bases, leaving 12 bases between them. This TCR came from a middle-aged man who received an inactivated influenza vaccine. Material: PBMCs from blood, obtained 14 to 15 days before vaccination. V is TRBV7-2 and J is TRBJ2-1; D remains unclear. The CDR3 sequence: CASSFVGDSSYNEQFF. The DNA of the CDR3 is TGTGCCAGCAGCTTTGTTGGGGATTCCTCCTACAATGAGCAGTTCTTC.